The clone carrying this T cell receptor beta chain was detected only once. The antigen remains undetermined. Time point meaning: blood 2 weeks post-SBRT. Treatment defined: 15 Gy SBRT to primary tumor, nephrectomy 4 weeks later. Sequencing used immunoSEQ multiplex PCR; TCRdb keeps in-frame clones, though not all of them. The data hold roughly 130,000 clones, with roughly 77% observed a single time. The V and J ends lost 0 bases and 1 base, in that order; junction bases with no gene match: 2. Looked up from germline, CDR1 is LGHNA and CDR2 is YNFKEQ. The CDR3 loop spans 16 amino acids. This record comes from a study of radiation and T cells in renal cell carcinoma. Study findings and constraints: From baseline, blood top tumor clonotypes peaked at 2 weeks post-radiation.

The chain uses TRBV4-2 and TRBJ2-2, with 7 bases lining up with TRBD2. The sample was blood, taken from a patient whose treatment included radiotherapy and nephrectomy. The receptor's source is an older woman with renal cell carcinoma. The CDR3 protein is CASSQDKRENTGELFF. The CDR3 DNA follows: TGTGCCAGCAGCCAAGACAAGCGGGAGAACACCGGGGAGCTGTTTTTT.